This T cell receptor (beta chain) came from a study of blood T cell repertoires in COVID-19. Study-level background: The origin of the acute and convalescent COVID-19 samples was the United States, Italy and Spain.

In the original analysis: The authors estimated nucleated cell counts from reference gene primer amplification. Profiling relied on immunoSEQ multiplex PCR, and the TCRdb table lists in-frame clones only, not all of them. That table is the source of V, J and clone size, and D and trimming were worked out from the DNA. The sample lists around 100,000 clones, approximately 90% seen once, with about 16% in the top ten. V was clipped by 6 bases and J by 1 base, with 12 bases between them. Germline lookup yields CDR1 LGHDT and CDR2 YNNKEL (reference sequence). The length of the CDR3 is 14 residues. The sample was peripheral blood. This TCR came from a human donor in a cohort sampled during active COVID-19. This chain connects TRBV3-1 (or the pseudogene TRBV3-2) to TRBJ1-1; D might be TRBD1 (6 bases). CDR3 nucleotide sequence: TGTGCCAGCAGACCCTCAGGGGAGAACACTGAAGCTTTCTTT. This encodes CASRPSGENTEAFF.